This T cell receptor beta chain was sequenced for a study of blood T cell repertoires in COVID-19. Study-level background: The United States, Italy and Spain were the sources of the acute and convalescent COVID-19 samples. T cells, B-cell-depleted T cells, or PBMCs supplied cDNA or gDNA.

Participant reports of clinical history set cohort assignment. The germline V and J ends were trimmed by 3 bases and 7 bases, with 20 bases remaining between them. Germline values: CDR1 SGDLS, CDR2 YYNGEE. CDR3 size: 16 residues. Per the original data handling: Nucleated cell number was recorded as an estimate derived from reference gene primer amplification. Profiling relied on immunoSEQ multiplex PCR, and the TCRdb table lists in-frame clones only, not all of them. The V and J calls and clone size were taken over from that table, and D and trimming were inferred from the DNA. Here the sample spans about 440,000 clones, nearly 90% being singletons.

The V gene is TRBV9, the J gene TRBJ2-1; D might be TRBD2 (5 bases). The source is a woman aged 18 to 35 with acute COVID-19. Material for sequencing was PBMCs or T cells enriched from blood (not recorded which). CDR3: CASSGEGLWPLNEQFF. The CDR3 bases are TGTGCCAGCAGCGGCGAAGGACTTTGGCCCCTAAATGAGCAGTTCTTC.